These T cell receptor beta chains were read from a single sample in a study of CD8+ T cells in alopecia areata. Sequencing was performed with immunoSEQ multiplex PCR; in TCRdb, only in-frame clones are kept and a portion is missing. The sample carries roughly 250,000 clones, 67% recorded once. This specimen consisted of CD4+ T cells sorted from blood, obtained at week 0. These receptors came from a human donor with alopecia areata. Both conserved end residues are trimmed from each CDR3. Each record gives: J gene, V gene, CDR3 protein.

J: TRBJ1-4
V: TRBV7-2
CDR3: ASSTTGDNEKLF

J: TRBJ2-5
V: TRBV5-1
CDR3: ASGMGPQETQY

J: TRBJ2-6
V: TRBV27
CDR3: ASSLWGGLTLSGANVLT

J: TRBJ1-6
V: TRBV7-6
CDR3: ASRPQDHSPLH

J: TRBJ2-7
V: TRBV11-3
CDR3: ASSQAWGGEQY

J: TRBJ2-5
V: TRBV4-2
CDR3: ASSHSGGVQETQY

J: TRBJ2-5
V: TRBV30
CDR3: AWSQLSGDVGETQY

J: TRBJ1-2
V: TRBV18
CDR3: ASSPFGTAYGYT

J: TRBJ1-5
V: TRBV5-6
CDR3: ASSRGQYQPQH

J: TRBJ1-6
V: TRBV6-1
CDR3: ASSERPGGGLNSPLH

J: TRBJ2-2
V: TRBV9
CDR3: ASSPSMGAGGELF

J: TRBJ2-5
V: TRBV13
CDR3: ASSPRPGTQETQY

J: TRBJ1-4
V: TRBV4-3
CDR3: ASSQEGTGDEKLF

J: TRBJ2-5
V: TRBV29-1
CDR3: SVAGGSGETQY

J: TRBJ2-7
V: TRBV2
CDR3: ASSRQAYEQY

J: TRBJ2-5
V: TRBV5-1
CDR3: ASSGGAWETQY

J: TRBJ1-1
V: TRBV30
CDR3: AWSLGGDTEAF

J: TRBJ2-5
V: TRBV7-7
CDR3: ASSRQGVETQY

J: TRBJ2-6
V: TRBV9
CDR3: ASSTRGAGANVLT

J: TRBJ1-1
V: TRBV2
CDR3: ASTQLPGQGRAF

J: TRBJ1-2
V: TRBV30
CDR3: AWSVPGLGGYT

J: TRBJ2-7
V: TRBV27
CDR3: ASSYTPRNEQY

J: TRBJ2-7
V: TRBV7-2
CDR3: ASSLEYFEPEQY

J: TRBJ2-7
V: TRBV29-1
CDR3: SVGLVGAYEQY

J: TRBJ2-7
V: TRBV5-1
CDR3: ASSLTGYEQY

J: TRBJ1-1
V: TRBV30
CDR3: AWSVLGGEGEAF

J: TRBJ2-4
V: TRBV29-1
CDR3: SVLGQTLAKNIQY

J: TRBJ2-3
V: TRBV30
CDR3: AWTPRGSSTDTQY

J: TRBJ1-2
V: TRBV5-6
CDR3: ASSFRATNYGYT

J: TRBJ2-5
V: TRBV14
CDR3: ASSLPAGREETQY

J: TRBJ2-5
V: TRBV29-1
CDR3: SVEDGHRIPRY

J: TRBJ2-7
V: TRBV5-1
CDR3: ASSRIGQENYEQY

J: TRBJ2-1
V: TRBV19
CDR3: ASSHPGLAVYNEQF

J: TRBJ1-2
V: TRBV29-1
CDR3: SVEGTSSYT

J: TRBJ2-7
V: TRBV9
CDR3: ASSVAEGSYEQY

J: TRBJ2-7
V: TRBV7-8
CDR3: ASSLRQGASYEQY

J: TRBJ2-5
V: TRBV7-9
CDR3: ASSQGTQETQY

J: TRBJ1-2
V: TRBV30
CDR3: AWSVRRGYYGYT

J: TRBJ2-7
V: TRBV4-2
CDR3: ASSQEPGQGVGEQY

J: TRBJ2-3
V: TRBV14
CDR3: ASSQDRTRTDTQY

J: TRBJ2-7
V: TRBV19
CDR3: ASSPDPRGYEQY